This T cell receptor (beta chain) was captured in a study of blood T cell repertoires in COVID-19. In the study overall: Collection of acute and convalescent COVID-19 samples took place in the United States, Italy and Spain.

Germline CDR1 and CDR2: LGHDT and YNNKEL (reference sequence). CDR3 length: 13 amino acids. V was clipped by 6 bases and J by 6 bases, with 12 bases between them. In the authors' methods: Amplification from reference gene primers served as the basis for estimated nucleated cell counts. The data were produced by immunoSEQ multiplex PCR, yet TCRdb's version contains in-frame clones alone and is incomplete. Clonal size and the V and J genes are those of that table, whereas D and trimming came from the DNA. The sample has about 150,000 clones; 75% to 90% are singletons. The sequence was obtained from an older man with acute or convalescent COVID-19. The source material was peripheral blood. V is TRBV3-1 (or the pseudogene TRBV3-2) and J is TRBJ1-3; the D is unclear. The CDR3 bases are TGTGCCAGCAGGTGGAGACTGAAAAACACCATATATTTT. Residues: CASRWRLKNTIYF.